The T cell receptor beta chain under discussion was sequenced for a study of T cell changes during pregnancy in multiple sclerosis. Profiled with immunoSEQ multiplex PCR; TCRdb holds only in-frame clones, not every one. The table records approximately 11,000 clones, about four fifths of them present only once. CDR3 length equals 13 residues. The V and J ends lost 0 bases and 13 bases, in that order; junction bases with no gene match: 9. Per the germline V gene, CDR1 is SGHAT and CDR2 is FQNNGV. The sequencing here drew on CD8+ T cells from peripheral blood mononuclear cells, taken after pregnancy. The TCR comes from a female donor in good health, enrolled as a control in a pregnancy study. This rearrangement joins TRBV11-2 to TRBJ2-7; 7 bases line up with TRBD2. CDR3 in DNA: TGTGCCAGCAGCTTAGATGCCGGGACTACGCACTACTTC. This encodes CASSLDAGTTHYF.